Sequencing of this T cell receptor (beta chain) was carried out in a study of shared clonotypes between healthy human individuals. CD8 cells regarded as naive lacked CD45RO, were positively chosen for CCR7, and omitted terminally differentiated effector memory CD45RA+ cells. The table came from immunoSEQ multiplex PCR; TCRdb's copy has only in-frame clones and leaves some out. The sample contains roughly 600,000 clones, roughly 98% of which appear only once. In the case of this clone: The same CDR3 is also encoded by other DNA sequences in this sample.

This receptor was identified in a man under 40 in good health. Sequenced sample: naive CD8+ T cells sorted from blood.

The CDR3 sequence is CASRRTDTQYF. Written as DNA, the CDR3 is TGTGCCAGCCGGCGCACAGATACGCAGTATTTT. The V and J genes are TRBV7-9 and TRBJ2-3; D ambiguous. The CDR3 runs 11 residues. Germline V gene data show CDR1 as SEHNR and CDR2 as FQNEAQ (reference sequence). V was cut by 8 bases and J by 1 base, with 4 bases left in between.